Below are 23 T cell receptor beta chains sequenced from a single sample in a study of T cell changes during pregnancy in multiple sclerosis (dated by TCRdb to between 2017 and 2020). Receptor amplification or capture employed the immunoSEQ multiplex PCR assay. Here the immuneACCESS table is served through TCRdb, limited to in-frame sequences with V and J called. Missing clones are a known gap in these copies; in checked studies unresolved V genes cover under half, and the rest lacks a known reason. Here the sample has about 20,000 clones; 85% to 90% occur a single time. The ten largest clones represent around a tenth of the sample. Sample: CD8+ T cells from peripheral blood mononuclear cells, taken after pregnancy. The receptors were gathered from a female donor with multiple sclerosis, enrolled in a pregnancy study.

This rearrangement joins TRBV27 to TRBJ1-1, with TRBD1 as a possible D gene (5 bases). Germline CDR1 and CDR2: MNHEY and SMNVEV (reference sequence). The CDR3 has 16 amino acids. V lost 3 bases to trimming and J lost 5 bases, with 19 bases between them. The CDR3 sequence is CASSFSGGEIETEAFF. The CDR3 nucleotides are TGTGCCAGCAGTTTCTCGGGGGGTGAAATAGAGACTGAAGCTTTCTTT.

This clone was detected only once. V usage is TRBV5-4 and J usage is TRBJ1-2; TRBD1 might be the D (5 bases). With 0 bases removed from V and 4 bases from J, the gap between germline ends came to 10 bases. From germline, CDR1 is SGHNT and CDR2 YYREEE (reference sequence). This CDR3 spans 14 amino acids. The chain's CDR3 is CASSLGQTVYGYTF. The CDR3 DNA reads TGTGCCAGCAGCTTGGGACAGACCGTCTATGGCTACACCTTC.

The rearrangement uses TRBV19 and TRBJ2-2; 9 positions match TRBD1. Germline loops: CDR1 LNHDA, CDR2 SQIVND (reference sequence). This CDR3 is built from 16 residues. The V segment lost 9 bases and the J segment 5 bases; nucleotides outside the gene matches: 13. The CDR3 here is CASHPPGQGRTGELFF. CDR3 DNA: TGTGCCAGCCATCCGCCGGGACAGGGAAGAACCGGGGAGCTGTTTTTT.

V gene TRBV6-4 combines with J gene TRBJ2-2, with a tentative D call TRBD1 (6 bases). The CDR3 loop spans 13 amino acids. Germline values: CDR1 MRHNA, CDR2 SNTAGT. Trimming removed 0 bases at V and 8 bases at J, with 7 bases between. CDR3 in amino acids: CASSDSGQGELFF. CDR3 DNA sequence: TGTGCCAGCAGTGACTCCGGACAGGGGGAGCTGTTTTTT.

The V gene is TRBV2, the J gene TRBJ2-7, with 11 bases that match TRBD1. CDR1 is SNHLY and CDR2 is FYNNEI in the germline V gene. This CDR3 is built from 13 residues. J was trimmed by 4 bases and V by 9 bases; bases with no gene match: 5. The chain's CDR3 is CARTGTGGYEQYF. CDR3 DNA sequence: TGTGCCAGGACCGGGACAGGGGGGTACGAGCAGTACTTC.

The CDR3 loop is CASSWDRMNTEAFF. The CDR3 DNA sequence: TGCGCCAGCAGCTGGGACAGGATGAACACTGAAGCTTTCTTT. The chain links TRBV5-1 to TRBJ1-1; 8 nucleotides agree with TRBD1. CDR1 is SGHRS, CDR2 YFSETQ, per germline. The CDR3 extends over 14 amino acids. Trimming cost V 3 bases and J 0 bases; bases outside gene matches: 1. The full variable domain, in which reference TRBV5-1 and TRBJ1-1 provide the parts outside the CDR3, is KAGVTQTPRYLIKTRGQQVTLSCSPISGHRSVSWYQQTPGQGLQFLFEYFSETQRNKGNFPGRFSGRQFSNSRSEMNVSTLELGDSALYLCASSWDRMNTEAFFGQGTRLTVV.

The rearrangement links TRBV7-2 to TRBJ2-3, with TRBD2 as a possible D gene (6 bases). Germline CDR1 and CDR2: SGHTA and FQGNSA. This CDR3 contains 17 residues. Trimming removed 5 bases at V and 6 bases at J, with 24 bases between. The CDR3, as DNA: TGTGCCAGCAGCCCGGGGAGGTTTGGGGCCCCCCTTGATACGCAGTATTTT. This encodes CASSPGRFGAPLDTQYF.

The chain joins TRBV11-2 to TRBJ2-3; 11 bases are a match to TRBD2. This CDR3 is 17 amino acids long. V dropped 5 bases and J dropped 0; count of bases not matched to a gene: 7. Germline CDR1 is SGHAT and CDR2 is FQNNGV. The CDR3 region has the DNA TGTGCCAGCAGCAGGCACCTAGCGGGGGGTAGCACAGATACGCAGTATTTT. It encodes CASSRHLAGGSTDTQYF.

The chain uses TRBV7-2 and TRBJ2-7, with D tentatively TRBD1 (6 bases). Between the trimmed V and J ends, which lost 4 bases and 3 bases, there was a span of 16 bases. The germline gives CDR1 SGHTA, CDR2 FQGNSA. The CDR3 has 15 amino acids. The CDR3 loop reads CASSSLLGTSYEQYF. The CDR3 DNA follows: TGTGCCAGCAGCTCCTTGCTGGGGACAAGCTACGAGCAGTACTTC.

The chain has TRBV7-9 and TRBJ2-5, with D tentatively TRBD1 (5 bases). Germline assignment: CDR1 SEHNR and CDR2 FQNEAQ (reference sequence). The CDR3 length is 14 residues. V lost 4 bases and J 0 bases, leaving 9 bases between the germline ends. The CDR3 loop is CASSSDRYQETQYF. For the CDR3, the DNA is TGTGCCAGCAGCTCCGACAGATACCAAGAGACCCAGTACTTC.

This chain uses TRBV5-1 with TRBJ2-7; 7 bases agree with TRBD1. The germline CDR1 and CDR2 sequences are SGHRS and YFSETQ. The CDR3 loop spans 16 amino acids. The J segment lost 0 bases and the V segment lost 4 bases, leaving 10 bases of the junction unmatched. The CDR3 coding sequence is TGCGCCAGCAGCAGTGGACAGGTCTTAAACTCCTACGAGCAGTACTTC. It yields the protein CASSSGQVLNSYEQYF.

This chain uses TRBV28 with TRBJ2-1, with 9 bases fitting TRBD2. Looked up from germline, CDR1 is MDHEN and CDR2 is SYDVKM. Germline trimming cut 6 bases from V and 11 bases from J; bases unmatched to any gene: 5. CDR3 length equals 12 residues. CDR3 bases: TGTGCCAGCAGGGCATCTAGCGGGAAGCAGTTCTTC. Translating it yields CASRASSGKQFF.

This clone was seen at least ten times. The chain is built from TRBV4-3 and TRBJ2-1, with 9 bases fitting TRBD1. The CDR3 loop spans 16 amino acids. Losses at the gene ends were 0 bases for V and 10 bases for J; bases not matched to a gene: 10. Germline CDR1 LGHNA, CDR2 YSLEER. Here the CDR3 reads CASSQDTGTGSTEQFF. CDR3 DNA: TGCGCCAGCAGCCAAGACACCGGGACAGGGTCGACAGAGCAGTTCTTC.

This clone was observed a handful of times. CDR3 in DNA: TGTGCCAGCAGTTTGGCTCTCGGACAGGGTTCCACTGAAGCTTTCTTT. This encodes CASSLALGQGSTEAFF. V and J are TRBV27 and TRBJ1-1; 8 bases are shared with TRBD1. Germline V gene lookup returns CDR1 MNHEY and CDR2 SMNVEV (reference sequence). CDR3 length: 16 residues. V was pared by 3 bases and J by 4 bases, with 10 bases of the junction left unmatched.

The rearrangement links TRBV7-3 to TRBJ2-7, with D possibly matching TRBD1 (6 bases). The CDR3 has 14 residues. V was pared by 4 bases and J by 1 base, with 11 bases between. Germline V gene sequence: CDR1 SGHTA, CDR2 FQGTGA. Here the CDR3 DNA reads TGTGCCAGCAGCTCAGGGGACGGATCCTACGAGCAGTACTTC. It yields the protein CASSSGDGSYEQYF.

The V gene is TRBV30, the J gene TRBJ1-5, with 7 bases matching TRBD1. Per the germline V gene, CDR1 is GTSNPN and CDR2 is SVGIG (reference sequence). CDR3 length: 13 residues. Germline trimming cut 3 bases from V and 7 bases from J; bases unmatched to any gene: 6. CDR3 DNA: TGTGCCTGGAGCGCTGACAGGGTACAGCCCCAGCATTTT. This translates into CAWSADRVQPQHF. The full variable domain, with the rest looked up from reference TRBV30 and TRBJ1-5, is SQTIHQWPATLVQPVGSPLSLECTVEGTSNPNLYWYRQAAGRGLQLLFYSVGIGQISSEVPQNLSASRPQDRQFILSSKKLLLSDSGFYLCAWSADRVQPQHFGDGTRLSIL.

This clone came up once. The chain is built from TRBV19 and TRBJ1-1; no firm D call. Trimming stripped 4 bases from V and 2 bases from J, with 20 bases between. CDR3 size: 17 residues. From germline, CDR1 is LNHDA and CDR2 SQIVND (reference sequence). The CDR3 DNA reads TGTGCCAGTAGTACCTCGGGGAGAATGCTACCAAACACTGAAGCTTTCTTT. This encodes CASSTSGRMLPNTEAFF.

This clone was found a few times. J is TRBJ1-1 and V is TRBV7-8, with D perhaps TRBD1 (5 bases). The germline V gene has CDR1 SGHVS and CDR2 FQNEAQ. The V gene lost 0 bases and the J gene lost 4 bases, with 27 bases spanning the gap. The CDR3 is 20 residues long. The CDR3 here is CASSLAISGWVRGDGTEAFF. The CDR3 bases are TGTGCCAGCAGCTTAGCAATTTCAGGGTGGGTTAGGGGTGACGGCACTGAAGCTTTCTTT.

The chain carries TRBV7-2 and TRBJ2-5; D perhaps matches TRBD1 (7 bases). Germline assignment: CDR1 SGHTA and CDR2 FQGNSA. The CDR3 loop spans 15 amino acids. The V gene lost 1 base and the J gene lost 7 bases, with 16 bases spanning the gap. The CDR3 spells CASSLDGGGVWTQYF. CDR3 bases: TGTGCCAGCAGCTTAGACGGAGGGGGCGTTTGGACCCAGTACTTC.

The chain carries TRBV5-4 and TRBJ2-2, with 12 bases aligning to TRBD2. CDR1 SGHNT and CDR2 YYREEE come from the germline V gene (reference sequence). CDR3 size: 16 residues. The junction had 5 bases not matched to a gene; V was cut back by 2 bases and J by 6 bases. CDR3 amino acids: CASSLSSGGAPGELFF. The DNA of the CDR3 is TGTGCCAGCAGCTTATCTAGCGGGGGGGCACCCGGGGAGCTGTTTTTT.

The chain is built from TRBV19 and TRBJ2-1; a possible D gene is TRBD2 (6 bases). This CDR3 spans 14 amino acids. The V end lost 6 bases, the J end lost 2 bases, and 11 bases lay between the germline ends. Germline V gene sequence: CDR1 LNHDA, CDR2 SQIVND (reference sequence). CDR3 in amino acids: CASSPTGAYNEQFF. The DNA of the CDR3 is TGTGCCAGTAGCCCAACGGGGGCCTACAATGAGCAGTTCTTC.

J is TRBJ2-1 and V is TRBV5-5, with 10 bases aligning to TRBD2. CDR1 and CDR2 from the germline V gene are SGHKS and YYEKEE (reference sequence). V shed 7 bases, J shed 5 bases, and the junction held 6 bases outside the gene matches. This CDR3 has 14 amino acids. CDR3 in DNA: TGTGCCAGCGGGAGCGGGACTAGCGACAATGAGCAGTTCTTC. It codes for CASGSGTSDNEQFF.

The CDR3 DNA reads as TGTGCCAGCAGTGAGGACACCAGCACAGATACGCAGTATTTT. Translating it yields CASSEDTSTDTQYF. This chain connects TRBV6-1 to TRBJ2-3, with a possible D match to TRBD1 (5 bases). Germline V CDR1 and CDR2: MNHNS, SASEGT. Trimming shortened V by 3 bases and J by 0 bases, and 7 bases separated the two germline ends. The CDR3 totals 14 residues.